This TCR beta chain came from a study of cytomegalovirus exposure and HLA in healthy donors. Whole-study findings and limits: Within a later analysis, the majority of CMV-associated TCR beta chains appeared HLA-restricted. A few chains tied to CMV proved CMV antigen-specific in vitro.

These donors counted as nominally healthy when sampled, but unrecorded immune exposures were likely. Researchers ran the PCR with 60 Vbeta and 13 Jbeta primers. Repertoires were generated with immunoSEQ multiplex PCR, while TCRdb's copy carries only in-frame clones and drops some. The table includes approximately 190,000 clones, 75% to 85% detected once. On this clone itself: Antigen: not known.

The CDR3 contains 14 residues. Germline assignment: CDR1 SGHNT and CDR2 YENEEA. The J segment lost 6 bases and the V segment lost 5 bases, leaving 2 bases of the junction unmatched. V gene TRBV11-3 combines with J gene TRBJ2-3; 13 nucleotides line up with TRBD2. The clonotype comes from a woman aged 18-35 years in good health and CMV-seronegative. The material sequenced was PBMCs. CDR3 sequence: CASSRTSGSDTQYF. Written as DNA, the CDR3 is TGTGCCAGCAGCCGGACTAGCGGGAGCGATACGCAGTATTTT.